Presented here are 30 T cell receptor beta chains from one specimen sequenced in a study of T cell clonotyping in hematopoietic cell transplantation. TCRdb's copy holds only in-frame clones and misses some; the assay was immunoSEQ multiplex PCR. The profile shows 6,100 or so clones, 66% of them singletons. Sequenced here: PBMCs, sampled 180 days after allogeneic stem cell transplant. These receptors were taken from a male patient in his forties or fifties who had an allogeneic stem cell transplant from an unrelated donor, so the T cells may come from the graft donor. Some clones in this sample may be carry-over from other donors' samples.

This chain connects TRBV28 to TRBJ2-7; 12 bases line up with TRBD2. The CDR3 is 15 residues long. With V trimmed by 6 bases and J by 4 bases, 7 bases remained unmatched. The germline V gene has CDR1 MDHEN and CDR2 SYDVKM. The CDR3 loop reads CASRDASGRVYEQYF. DNA for the CDR3: TGTGCCAGCAGGGATGCTAGCGGGAGGGTGTACGAGCAGTACTTC. Looking up the rest from reference TRBV28 and TRBJ2-7 gives the full variable domain: DVKVTQSSRYLVKRTGEKVFLECVQDMDHENMFWYRQDPGLGLRLIYFSYDVKMKEKGDIPEGYSVSREKKERFSLILESASTNQTSMYLCASRDASGRVYEQYFGPGTRLTVT.

This clone was picked up a small number of times. The CDR3 here is CASRTGLASEDEQYF. The CDR3 nucleotides are TGTGCCAGCAGAACCGGACTAGCCTCCGAGGACGAGCAGTACTTC. V usage is TRBV7-8 and J usage is TRBJ2-7, with 8 bases fitting TRBD2. The CDR3 consists of 15 residues. With 6 bases clipped from V and 5 bases from J, the junction kept 12 bases outside the gene matches. Germline CDR1 reads SGHVS; CDR2 reads FQNEAQ.

Details on this clone: The germline gene is not matched at one end of the junction; a read error may be the cause. The chain carries TRBV9 and TRBJ2-7, with 7 nucleotides matching TRBD2. The length of the CDR3 is 14 residues. Germline V gene sequence: CDR1 SGDLS, CDR2 YYNGEE. The CDR3 is CASSVGVGGGVEAF. The CDR3 coding sequence is TGTGCCAGCAGCGTAGGAGTTGGGGGGGGAGTTGAGGCCTTC.

In DNA, the CDR3 is TGTGCCACCCGGGAGACCTGGGAAGGGGGCAACGAGCAGTACTTC. Translated: CATRETWEGGNEQYF. This chain connects TRBV2 to TRBJ2-7, with TRBD1 as a possible D gene (7 bases). V lost 10 bases and J lost 5, with 24 bases in between. This CDR3 is 15 amino acids long. The germline V gene encodes CDR1 SNHLY and CDR2 FYNNEI.

The chain combines TRBV9 with TRBJ1-1; possible D gene TRBD1, 6 bases. Germline-derived CDR1 and CDR2 are SGDLS and YYNGEE. Deletions cut 0 bases from V and 5 bases from J, with 11 bases between. The CDR3 runs to 14 residues. CDR3 sequence: CASSVGQGLTEAFF. The CDR3 DNA reads as TGTGCCAGCAGCGTAGGTCAGGGGTTGACTGAAGCTTTCTTT.

The chain employs TRBV5-1 and TRBJ1-1, with a possible D match to TRBD1 (5 bases). The CDR3 has 15 amino acids. Germline V gene lookup returns CDR1 SGHRS and CDR2 YFSETQ. Trimming left V 0 bases short and J 4 bases short, with 13 bases between. CDR3 DNA: TGCGCCAGCAGCTTGGAGGCGCCGGGGACCACTGAAGCTTTCTTT. Its translation is CASSLEAPGTTEAFF.

The chain uses TRBV7-2 and TRBJ2-1, with TRBD1 matching 12 bases. Unmatched junction bases numbered 8, after V lost 4 bases and J lost 7 bases. The CDR3 runs 16 residues. Germline CDR1 reads SGHTA; CDR2 reads FQGNSA. CDR3 coding DNA: TGTGCCAGCAGCTCCCGGCGGGACAGGGGGCAGAATGAGCAGTTCTTC. Translated: CASSSRRDRGQNEQFF.

V is TRBV6-1 and J is TRBJ1-3; no firm D call. CDR1 MNHNS and CDR2 SASEGT come from the germline V gene. The V end was cut by 3 bases, the J end by 1 base, with 10 bases between. This CDR3 comprises 15 residues. The CDR3 loop reads CASSEFWLSGNTIYF. The CDR3 DNA reads as TGTGCCAGCAGTGAGTTTTGGTTATCTGGAAACACCATATATTTT.

This clone was seen only a few times. The chain uses TRBV27 and TRBJ2-7; D may be TRBD1 or TRBD2 (6 bases each). The germline gives CDR1 MNHEY, CDR2 SMNVEV (reference sequence). The CDR3 loop spans 15 amino acids. V gave up 5 bases and J gave up 2 bases, with 16 bases separating them. CDR3 sequence (DNA): TGTGCCAGCAGTGACATGTGGGGGGCAGCCTACGAGCAGTACTTC. Amino acid sequence: CASSDMWGAAYEQYF.

This rearrangement joins TRBV6-6 to TRBJ1-1, with TRBD1 matching 8 bases. The CDR3 is made up of 15 amino acids. The germline gives CDR1 MNHNY, CDR2 SVGAGI (reference sequence). The V gene end was trimmed by 5 bases and the J gene end by 7 bases; junction bases not matched to a gene: 12. CDR3 nucleotide sequence: TGTGCCAGCAGTACACCTCAGGGGGCGCTTAATGAAGCTTTCTTT. This codes for CASSTPQGALNEAFF.

This rearrangement joins TRBV5-1 to TRBJ1-2; D gene uncertain. Trimming shortened V by 0 bases and J by 6 bases, and 6 bases separated the two germline ends. Per germline, CDR1 SGHRS and CDR2 YFSETQ. The CDR3 is 12 residues long. The CDR3 DNA reads as TGCGCCAGCAGCTTGGACGGGGATGGCTACACCTTC. Its protein is CASSLDGDGYTF.

V and J are TRBV9 and TRBJ2-7; 11 positions match TRBD2. CDR3 length: 14 residues. Germline V gives CDR1 SGDLS, CDR2 YYNGEE. Trimming took 3 bases from V and 4 from J; bases not matched to a gene: 3. The CDR3 DNA follows: TGTGCCAGCAGCGAACTAGCGGGGGTTTACGAGCAGTACTTC. Amino acid sequence: CASSELAGVYEQYF.

This clone was seen a handful of times. This rearrangement joins TRBV29-1 to TRBJ1-1; unclear D gene. The CDR3 has 12 residues. Germline CDR1 is SQVTM and CDR2 is ANQGSEA. V lost 6 bases, J lost 0 bases, and 8 bases lay in between. This CDR3 is CSVLGLNTEAFF. CDR3 DNA sequence: TGCAGCGTGCTAGGACTGAACACTGAAGCTTTCTTT.

This clone was seen once. The rearrangement uses TRBV29-1 and TRBJ1-2; D may be TRBD1 (5 bases). This CDR3 has 12 amino acids. V was clipped by 1 base and J by 3 bases, with 6 bases between them. Germline V lookup: CDR1 SQVTM, CDR2 ANQGSEA. Written as DNA, the CDR3 is TGCAGCGTTGAAGGGGGCGACTATGGCTACACCTTC. This translates into CSVEGGDYGYTF.

The CDR3 nucleotides read TGTGCCTGGAGCCCACGTACCGGGGACGAGCAGTACTTC. Translating gives CAWSPRTGDEQYF. The genes are TRBV30 and TRBJ2-7, with D perhaps matching TRBD2 (5 bases). There are 13 residues in the CDR3. The germline V gene encodes CDR1 GTSNPN and CDR2 SVGIG (reference sequence). V shed 3 bases and J shed 5 bases, with 14 bases lying between them.

This clone has a handful of counts. The chain recombines TRBV5-4 with TRBJ2-1, with D perhaps TRBD1 (5 bases). The length of the CDR3 is 15 residues. CDR1 is SGHNT and CDR2 is YYREEE in the germline V gene (reference sequence). V dropped 4 bases and J dropped 3 bases, with 14 bases sitting between them. CDR3 amino acids: CASSLQGADYNEQFF. CDR3 sequence (DNA): TGTGCCAGCAGCCTACAAGGGGCAGACTACAATGAGCAGTTCTTC.

This clone was detected a few times. A read error may account for a junction end that differs from germline. V is TRBV2 and J is TRBJ2-7; 7 positions agree with TRBD1. CDR1 is SNHLY and CDR2 is FYNNEI in the germline V gene. This CDR3 contains 14 residues. CDR3 amino acids: CASREGQASYEQYF. The CDR3 DNA reads as TGTGCCAGCAGGGAAGGACAGGCCTCCTACGAGCAGTACTTC.

Remarks on this clone: The junction and the germline gene differ at one end; a read error may be behind it. This sequence joins TRBV30 and TRBJ1-1; 7 bases align to TRBD1. The CDR3 has 11 residues. Germline V gives CDR1 GTSNPN, CDR2 SVGIG (reference sequence). The CDR3 sequence: CAGSEGQKAFF. Here the CDR3 DNA reads TGTGCCGGGAGCGAGGGACAGAAGGCTTTCTTT. Full variable domain (missing parts from reference TRBV30 and TRBJ1-1): SQTIHQWPATLVQPVGSPLSLECTVEGTSNPNLYWYRQAAGRGLQLLFYSVGIGQISSEVPQNLSASRPQDRQFILSSKKLLLSDSGFYLCAGSEGQKAFFGQGTRLTVV.

This clone was recorded once. The chain is built from TRBV6-1 and TRBJ1-1, with D possibly being TRBD1 (5 bases). The CDR3 has 11 amino acids. V was shortened by 3 bases and J by 11 bases, with 10 bases between the two germline ends. From germline, CDR1 is MNHNS and CDR2 SASEGT. The DNA for the CDR3 is TGTGCCAGCAGTGACAGGGTTGTGGCTTTCTTT. Translated: CASSDRVVAFF.

The V call is TRBV7-9, the J call TRBJ2-7; no clear D gene. Between the trimmed V and J ends, which lost 5 bases and 4 bases, there was a span of 9 bases. The CDR3 consists of 12 residues. The germline V gene encodes CDR1 SEHNR and CDR2 FQNEAQ (reference sequence). DNA for the CDR3: TGTGCCAGCAGCGCCGACGGTTACGAGCAGTACTTC. Protein sequence: CASSADGYEQYF.

CDR3 sequence: CASTVGQGPHEQYF. Written as DNA, the CDR3 is TGTGCCAGCACCGTAGGACAGGGGCCCCACGAGCAGTACTTC. This chain uses TRBV27 with TRBJ2-7; 9 bases line up with TRBD1. The CDR3 length is 14 residues. Germline V gene lookup returns CDR1 MNHEY and CDR2 SMNVEV (reference sequence). J lost 5 bases, V lost 7 bases, and 9 bases had no gene match.

V is TRBV7-8 and J is TRBJ2-5; D remains unclear. V lost 5 bases and J 3 bases, leaving 4 bases between the germline ends. Germline V lookup: CDR1 SGHVS, CDR2 FQNEAQ. There are 11 residues in the CDR3. CDR3 amino acids: CASSVEETQYF. The CDR3 DNA sequence: TGTGCCAGCAGCGTAGAAGAGACCCAGTACTTC. The full variable domain, with the rest looked up from reference TRBV7-8 and TRBJ2-5, is GAGVSQSPRYKVAKRGQDVALRCDPISGHVSLFWYQQALGQGPEFLTYFQNEAQLDKSGLPSDRFFAERPEGSVSTLKIQRTQQEDSAVYLCASSVEETQYFGPGTRLLVL.

The DNA of the CDR3 is TGTGCCAGCAGCACAGGACAGGGGACCACTGAAGCTTTCTTT. Translated, it gives CASSTGQGTTEAFF. V is TRBV11-1 and J is TRBJ1-1, with 9 bases identical to TRBD1. V shed 5 bases, J shed 4 bases, and the junction held 5 bases outside the gene matches. The CDR3 contains 14 residues. Germline V gene lookup returns CDR1 SGHAT and CDR2 FQDESV (reference sequence).

This clone was seen more than once but under ten times. The chain joins TRBV10-3 to TRBJ1-1; D remains ambiguous. CDR3 length: 16 residues. In germline, CDR1 is ENHRY, CDR2 SYGVKD. The germline V and J ends were trimmed by 9 bases and 3 bases, with 23 bases remaining between them. The CDR3 nucleotides are TGTGCCATATCAGGAGTTGAGGGAAGGGCAGACACTGAAGCTTTCTTT. Translating it yields CAISGVEGRADTEAFF.

This chain links TRBV19 with TRBJ2-3; 7 bases are shared with TRBD2. The CDR3 consists of 12 residues. Per the germline V gene, CDR1 is LNHDA and CDR2 is SQIVND (reference sequence). The V gene end was trimmed by 9 bases and the J gene end by 2 bases; junction bases not matched to a gene: 2. CDR3 loop: CASGLDTDTQYF. Here the CDR3 DNA reads TGTGCCAGCGGACTAGACACAGATACGCAGTATTTT.

This clone has a handful of counts. This rearrangement joins TRBV7-8 to TRBJ2-7; TRBD1 matches at 9 bases. The CDR3 has 16 amino acids. J lost 3 bases, V lost 1 base, and 7 bases had no gene match. Germline V gene lookup returns CDR1 SGHVS and CDR2 FQNEAQ. CDR3 in amino acids: CASSLGSGTGYYEQYF. In nucleotides, the CDR3 is TGTGCCAGCAGCTTAGGGTCCGGGACAGGGTACTACGAGCAGTACTTC.

J is TRBJ2-7 and V is TRBV6-6, with D possibly TRBD2 on 5 matching bases. The germline CDR1 and CDR2 sequences are MNHNY and SVGAGI (reference sequence). V was shortened by 5 bases and J by 5 bases, with 10 bases between the two germline ends. This CDR3 region has 12 residues. In DNA form, the CDR3 reads TGTGCCAGCAGTACGGGGTTCAACGAGCAGTACTTC. Translated, it gives CASSTGFNEQYF.

This chain joins TRBV30 and TRBJ1-2; D gene ambiguous. Trimming took off 0 bases at V and 9 bases at J, with 14 bases between the two ends. CDR1 is GTSNPN, CDR2 SVGIG, per germline (reference sequence). This CDR3 has 13 residues. CDR3 residues: CAWSVGSKTRYTF. CDR3 coding DNA: TGTGCCTGGAGTGTTGGCAGTAAAACCCGCTACACCTTC.

This clone was found once. The chain carries TRBV6-5 and TRBJ1-1; perhaps TRBD1 as D (5 bases). V was clipped by 7 bases and J by 1 base, with 16 bases between them. Germline V lookup: CDR1 MNHEY, CDR2 SVGAGI. The length of the CDR3 is 15 residues. The DNA for the CDR3 is TGTGCCAGCATCGATAGCTTCGACAGGAACACTGAAGCTTTCTTT. It is translated as CASIDSFDRNTEAFF.

By share of the sample, this clone is large. The chain joins TRBV6-1 to TRBJ2-7, with D possibly being TRBD1 or TRBD2 (6 bases each). This CDR3 region has 15 residues. V was pared by 3 bases and J by 3 bases, with 15 bases between. CDR1 and CDR2 from the germline V gene are MNHNS and SASEGT. CDR3 in amino acids: CASSDFWGAVYEQYF. CDR3 DNA: TGTGCCAGCAGTGATTTCTGGGGGGCTGTCTACGAGCAGTACTTC.